The rows below give T cell receptor beta chains drawn from one sample of a study of blood T cell repertoires in COVID-19. The assay was immunoSEQ multiplex PCR, and TCRdb's table has in-frame clones only and misses some. The sample carries 150,000 to 200,000 clones, 89% recorded once. Specimen: peripheral blood. The receptors shown here come from a man between 18 and 35 years old who had recovered from COVID-19. Each CDR3 is given with its conserved first and last residue. A D gene is named only where the DNA matches it firmly.

CDR3aa,j_gene,d_gene,v_gene,len
CASSLASGGLFSEKLFF,TRBJ1-4,-,TRBV7-9,17
CASSYDSGRAGDTQYF,TRBJ2-3,TRBD2,TRBV7-3,16
CASSLQGDNYNEQFF,TRBJ2-1,TRBD1,TRBV7-3,15
CASSFGAGTGAYEQYF,TRBJ2-7,TRBD1,TRBV27,16
CASSIKGQGLNTEAFF,TRBJ1-1,-,TRBV19,16
CAISESGGMETQYF,TRBJ2-5,TRBD2,TRBV10-3,14
CASSPEGLYGYTF,TRBJ1-2,-,TRBV6-4,13
CASSPRGGANYGYTF,TRBJ1-2,-,TRBV9,15
CATSRGGTQYF,TRBJ2-3,-,TRBV24-1,11
CASSDHTSGIPYEQYF,TRBJ2-7,TRBD2,TRBV7-2,16
CASSLGIPGQGNEKLFF,TRBJ1-4,TRBD1,TRBV7-2,17
CASSPPGLSNEKLFF,TRBJ1-4,-,TRBV18,15
CASGVWSGSGFEQFF,TRBJ2-1,TRBD2,TRBV11-2,15
CASSGSRQYF,TRBJ2-7,-,TRBV2,10
CASSLQGNNEKLFF,TRBJ1-4,-,TRBV28,14
CASSRRSGTQYF,TRBJ2-3,-,TRBV18,12
CASRRLNTEAFF,TRBJ1-1,-,TRBV6-5,12
CASSPLAVSSYNEQFF,TRBJ2-1,TRBD2,TRBV7-2,16
CASSPGTGDSYGYTF,TRBJ1-2,TRBD1,TRBV7-9,15